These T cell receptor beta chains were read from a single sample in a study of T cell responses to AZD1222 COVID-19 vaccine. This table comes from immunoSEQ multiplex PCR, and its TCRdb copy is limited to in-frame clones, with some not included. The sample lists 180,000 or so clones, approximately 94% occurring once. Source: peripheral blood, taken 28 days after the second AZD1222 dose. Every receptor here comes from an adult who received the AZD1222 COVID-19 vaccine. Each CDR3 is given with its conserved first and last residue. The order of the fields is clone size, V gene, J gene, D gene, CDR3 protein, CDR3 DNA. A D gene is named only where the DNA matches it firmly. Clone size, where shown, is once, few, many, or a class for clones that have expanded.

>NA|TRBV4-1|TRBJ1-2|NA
CASSQVWVAAYGYTF
TGCGCCAGCAGCCAAGTCTGGGTGGCGGCCTATGGCTACACCTTC
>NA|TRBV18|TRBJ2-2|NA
CASSVRGTNTGELFF
TGTGCCAGCTCAGTACGGGGTACGAACACCGGGGAGCTGTTTTTT
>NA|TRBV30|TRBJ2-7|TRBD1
CAWRDRLHEQYF
TGTGCCTGGAGGGACAGGCTCCACGAGCAGTACTTC
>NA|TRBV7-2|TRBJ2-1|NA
CASSLGGVSYNEQFF
TGTGCCAGCAGCTTAGGCGGGGTGTCCTACAATGAGCAGTTCTTC
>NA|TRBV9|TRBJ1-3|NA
CASSVEGPSGNTIYF
TGTGCCAGCAGCGTCGAGGGACCCTCTGGAAACACCATATATTTT
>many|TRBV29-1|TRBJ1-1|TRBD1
CSVGDRVNTEAFF
TGCAGCGTTGGTGACAGGGTGAACACTGAAGCTTTCTTT
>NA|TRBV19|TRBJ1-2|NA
CASSMGQNYGYTF
TGTGCCAGTAGTATGGGCCAGAACTATGGCTACACCTTC
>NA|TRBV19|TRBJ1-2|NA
CASSLGLGDYTF
TGTGCCAGTAGTCTTGGACTGGGGGACTACACCTTC
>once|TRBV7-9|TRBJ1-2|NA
CASSFSQDLYGYTF
TGTGCCAGCAGCTTTAGTCAGGACCTCTATGGCTACACCTTC
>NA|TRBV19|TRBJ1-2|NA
CASSIMDGKIYGYTF
TGTGCCAGTAGTATCATGGACGGGAAGATCTATGGCTACACCTTC
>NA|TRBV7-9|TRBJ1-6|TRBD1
CASSLTTTGANSPLHF
TGTGCCAGCAGCTTGACTACGACAGGGGCCAATTCACCCCTCCACTTT
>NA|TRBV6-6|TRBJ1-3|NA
CASSLRTASSGNTIYF
TGTGCCAGCAGCCTCAGGACCGCCAGCTCTGGAAACACCATATATTTT
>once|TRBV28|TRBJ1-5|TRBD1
CASSLLGPGQGGNQPQHF
TGTGCCAGCAGTTTATTGGGACCGGGACAGGGTGGCAATCAGCCCCAGCATTTT
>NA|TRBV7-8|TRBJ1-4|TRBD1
CASSLGATGAGEKLFF
TGTGCCAGCAGCTTAGGGGCGACAGGGGCTGGGGAAAAACTGTTTTTT
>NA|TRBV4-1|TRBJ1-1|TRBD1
CASSQDVQGVTEAFF
TGCGCCAGCAGCCAAGATGTCCAGGGGGTAACTGAAGCTTTCTTT
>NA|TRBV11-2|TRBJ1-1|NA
CASSKVTVDTEAFF
TGTGCCAGCAGCAAAGTAACAGTGGACACTGAAGCTTTCTTT
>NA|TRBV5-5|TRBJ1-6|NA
CASSSAGVSNSPLHF
TGTGCCAGCAGCAGCGCAGGGGTATCTAATTCACCCCTCCACTTT
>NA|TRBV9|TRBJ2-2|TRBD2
CASSSNLWGGDTGELFF
TGTGCCAGCAGCTCCAACCTCTGGGGAGGGGACACCGGGGAGCTGTTTTTT
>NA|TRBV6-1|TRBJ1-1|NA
CASSEGGTEAFF
TGTGCCAGCAGTGAGGGGGGCACTGAAGCTTTCTTT
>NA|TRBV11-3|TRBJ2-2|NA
CASSTHRSAGGELFF
TGTGCCAGCAGCACCCACAGATCCGCAGGGGGGGAGCTGTTTTTT
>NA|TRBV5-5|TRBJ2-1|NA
CASSLDVQVYNEQFF
TGTGCCAGCAGCTTGGACGTACAGGTCTACAATGAGCAGTTCTTC
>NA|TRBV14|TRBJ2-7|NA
CASSRDRKGFEQYF
TGTGCCAGCAGTCGGGACCGAAAAGGCTTCGAGCAGTACTTC
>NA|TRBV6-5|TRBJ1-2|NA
CASSYSNTPSYGYTF
TGTGCCAGCAGTTACTCGAACACCCCTAGTTATGGCTACACCTTC
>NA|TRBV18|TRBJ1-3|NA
CASSPLQGGSGNTIYF
TGTGCCAGCTCACCTCTACAGGGTGGCTCTGGAAACACCATATATTTT
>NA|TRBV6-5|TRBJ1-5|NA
CASTGTANQPQHF
TGTGCCAGCACAGGGACCGCCAATCAGCCCCAGCATTTT
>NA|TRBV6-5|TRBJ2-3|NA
CASSFGRATDTQYF
TGTGCCAGCAGTTTCGGACGGGCCACAGATACGCAGTATTTT
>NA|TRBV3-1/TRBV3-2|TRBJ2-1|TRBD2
CASRAGVGNEQFF
TGTGCCAGCAGGGCGGGGGTCGGCAATGAGCAGTTCTTC
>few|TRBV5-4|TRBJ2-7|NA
CASSFRGFTNEQYF
TGTGCCAGCAGCTTCAGGGGTTTTACAAACGAGCAGTACTTC
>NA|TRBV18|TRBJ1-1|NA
CASSPPHENTEAFF
TGTGCCAGCTCACCACCGCATGAGAACACTGAAGCTTTCTTT
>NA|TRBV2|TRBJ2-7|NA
CASRGVRTQPSYEQYF
TGTGCCAGCAGAGGGGTTAGGACGCAACCTTCCTACGAGCAGTACTTC
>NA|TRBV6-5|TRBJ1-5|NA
CASSPDGFSNQPQHF
TGTGCCAGCAGCCCGGACGGATTTAGCAATCAGCCCCAGCATTTT
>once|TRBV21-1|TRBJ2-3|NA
CASSKVVIAGANPTDTQYF
TGTGCCAGCAGCAAAGTAGTAATAGCGGGGGCTAACCCCACAGATACGCAGTATTTT
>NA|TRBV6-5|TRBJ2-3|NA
CASSYGRGSTDTQYF
TGTGCCAGCAGTTATGGCAGGGGAAGCACAGATACGCAGTATTTT
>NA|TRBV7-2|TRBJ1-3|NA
CASSYRVEIGNTIYF
TGTGCCAGCAGCTACAGGGTGGAAATAGGAAACACCATATATTTT
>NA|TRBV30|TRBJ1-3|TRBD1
CAWINTGAPNTIYF
TGTGCCTGGATTAATACAGGGGCCCCCAACACCATATATTTT
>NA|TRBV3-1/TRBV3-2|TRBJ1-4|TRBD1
CASSRKIGQGHEKLFF
TGTGCCAGCAGCCGTAAGATAGGACAGGGACATGAAAAACTGTTTTTT
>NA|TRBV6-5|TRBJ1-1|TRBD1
CASRAGTGVTEAFF
TGTGCCAGCAGGGCCGGGACAGGGGTCACTGAAGCTTTCTTT
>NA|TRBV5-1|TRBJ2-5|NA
CASSPGSFGYQETQYF
TGCGCCAGCAGCCCCGGGTCGTTTGGATACCAAGAGACCCAGTACTTC
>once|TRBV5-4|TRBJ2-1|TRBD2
CASSLDSGGFNEQFF
TGTGCCAGCAGCTTGGATAGCGGGGGGTTCAATGAGCAGTTCTTC
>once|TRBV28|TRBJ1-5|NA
CASSPQRGLPPQHF
TGTGCCAGCAGTCCCCAGCGGGGGTTGCCGCCCCAGCATTTT
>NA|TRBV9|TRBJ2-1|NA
CASSVGSRDNEQFF
TGTGCCAGCAGCGTAGGGTCGAGAGACAATGAGCAGTTCTTC
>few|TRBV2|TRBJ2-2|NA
CASNPGSAGELFF
TGTGCCAGCAACCCCGGGAGTGCCGGGGAGCTGTTTTTT
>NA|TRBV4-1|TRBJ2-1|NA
CASSQVLNEQFF
TGCGCCAGCAGCCAAGTCCTCAATGAGCAGTTCTTC
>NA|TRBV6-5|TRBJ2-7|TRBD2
CAVGLAGGPSYEQYF
TGTGCCGTTGGGCTAGCGGGGGGTCCTTCCTACGAGCAGTACTTC
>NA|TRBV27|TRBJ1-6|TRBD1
CASSKRDRGNNSPLHF
TGTGCCAGCAGTAAACGGGACAGGGGAAATAATTCACCCCTCCACTTT
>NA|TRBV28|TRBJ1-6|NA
CASSSPGLSGSPLHF
TGTGCCAGCAGTTCACCAGGGTTATCAGGTTCACCCCTCCACTTT
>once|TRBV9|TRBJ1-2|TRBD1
CASSVAGQGLYGYTF
TGTGCCAGCAGCGTAGCAGGACAGGGCCTCTATGGCTACACCTTC
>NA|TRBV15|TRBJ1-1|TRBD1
CATSRGQGWAEAFF
TGTGCCACCAGCAGAGGACAGGGATGGGCTGAAGCTTTCTTT
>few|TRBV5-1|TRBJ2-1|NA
CASSLAGNYNEQFF
TGCGCCAGCAGCTTAGCGGGTAACTACAATGAGCAGTTCTTC
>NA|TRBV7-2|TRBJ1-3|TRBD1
CASSLDNRGLIDSGNTIYF
TGTGCCAGCAGCTTAGATAACAGGGGGCTAATCGATTCTGGAAACACCATATATTTT
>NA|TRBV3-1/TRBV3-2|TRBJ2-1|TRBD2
CASSQDWSGGAGNEQFF
TGTGCCAGCAGCCAAGATTGGAGCGGGGGGGCCGGTAATGAGCAGTTCTTC
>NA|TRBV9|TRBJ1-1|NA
CASSVDSGIMNTEAFF
TGTGCCAGCAGCGTAGATTCGGGGATAATGAACACTGAAGCTTTCTTT
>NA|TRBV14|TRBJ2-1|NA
CASSQGLPQFF
TGTGCCAGCAGCCAAGGACTGCCGCAGTTCTTC
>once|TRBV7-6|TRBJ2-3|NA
CASSPRGRGDTQYF
TGTGCCAGCAGCCCAAGGGGTAGGGGGGATACGCAGTATTTT
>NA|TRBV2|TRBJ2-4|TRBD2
CASTEGGLAGSIQYF
TGTGCCAGCACCGAAGGAGGACTAGCGGGATCTATTCAGTACTTC
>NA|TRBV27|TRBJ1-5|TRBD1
CATLTLSRGLTQPQHF
TGTGCCACCTTGACGCTGTCCAGGGGGCTAACCCAGCCCCAGCATTTT
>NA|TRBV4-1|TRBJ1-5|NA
CASSQELGGGWPQHF
TGCGCCAGCAGCCAAGAGTTGGGGGGCGGTTGGCCCCAGCATTTT
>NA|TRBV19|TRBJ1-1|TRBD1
CASTSGQANTEAFF
TGTGCCAGTACCTCGGGACAGGCGAACACTGAAGCTTTCTTT
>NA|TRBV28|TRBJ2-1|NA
CASSSPLRVLSYNEQFF
TGTGCCAGCAGTTCCCCCCTTAGGGTTCTCTCCTACAATGAGCAGTTCTTC